This T cell receptor (beta chain) stems from a study of OX40 agonist ivuxolimab in advanced cancers. Study context: Patients were treated with intravenous ivuxolimab, dosed at 0.01 to 10 mg/kg and infused every 2 weeks. Patients were roughly 83% male with ages about 23 to 79, mean approximately 62. Findings of the study overall: Clonal expansion was among the lowest in partial responders at 0.1-3.0 mg/kg, especially CD8+. More expanded clones were seen, on average, in CD8+ T cells than in CD4+.

J lost 6 bases, V lost 4 bases, and 11 bases had no gene match. Germline V gene sequence: CDR1 GTSNPN, CDR2 SVGIG (reference sequence). CDR3 length: 14 amino acids. TCRdb keeps only in-frame clones here, not all; method: immunoSEQ multiplex PCR. The sample records around 65,000 clones, roughly 90% being singletons. With regard to this clone: Its antigen is undetermined.

This TCR was sampled from an adult with an advanced solid tumor such as melanoma, head and neck, liver or kidney cancer. The material sequenced was CD4+ or CD8+ T cells sorted from blood, taken in a trial of the OX40 agonist ivuxolimab. The chain employs TRBV30 and TRBJ2-7; the match to TRBD1 covers 8 bases. Here the CDR3 DNA reads TGTGCCTGGATCTTTGGACAGGGCGTTGGCGAGCAGTACTTC. Encoded protein: CAWIFGQGVGEQYF.